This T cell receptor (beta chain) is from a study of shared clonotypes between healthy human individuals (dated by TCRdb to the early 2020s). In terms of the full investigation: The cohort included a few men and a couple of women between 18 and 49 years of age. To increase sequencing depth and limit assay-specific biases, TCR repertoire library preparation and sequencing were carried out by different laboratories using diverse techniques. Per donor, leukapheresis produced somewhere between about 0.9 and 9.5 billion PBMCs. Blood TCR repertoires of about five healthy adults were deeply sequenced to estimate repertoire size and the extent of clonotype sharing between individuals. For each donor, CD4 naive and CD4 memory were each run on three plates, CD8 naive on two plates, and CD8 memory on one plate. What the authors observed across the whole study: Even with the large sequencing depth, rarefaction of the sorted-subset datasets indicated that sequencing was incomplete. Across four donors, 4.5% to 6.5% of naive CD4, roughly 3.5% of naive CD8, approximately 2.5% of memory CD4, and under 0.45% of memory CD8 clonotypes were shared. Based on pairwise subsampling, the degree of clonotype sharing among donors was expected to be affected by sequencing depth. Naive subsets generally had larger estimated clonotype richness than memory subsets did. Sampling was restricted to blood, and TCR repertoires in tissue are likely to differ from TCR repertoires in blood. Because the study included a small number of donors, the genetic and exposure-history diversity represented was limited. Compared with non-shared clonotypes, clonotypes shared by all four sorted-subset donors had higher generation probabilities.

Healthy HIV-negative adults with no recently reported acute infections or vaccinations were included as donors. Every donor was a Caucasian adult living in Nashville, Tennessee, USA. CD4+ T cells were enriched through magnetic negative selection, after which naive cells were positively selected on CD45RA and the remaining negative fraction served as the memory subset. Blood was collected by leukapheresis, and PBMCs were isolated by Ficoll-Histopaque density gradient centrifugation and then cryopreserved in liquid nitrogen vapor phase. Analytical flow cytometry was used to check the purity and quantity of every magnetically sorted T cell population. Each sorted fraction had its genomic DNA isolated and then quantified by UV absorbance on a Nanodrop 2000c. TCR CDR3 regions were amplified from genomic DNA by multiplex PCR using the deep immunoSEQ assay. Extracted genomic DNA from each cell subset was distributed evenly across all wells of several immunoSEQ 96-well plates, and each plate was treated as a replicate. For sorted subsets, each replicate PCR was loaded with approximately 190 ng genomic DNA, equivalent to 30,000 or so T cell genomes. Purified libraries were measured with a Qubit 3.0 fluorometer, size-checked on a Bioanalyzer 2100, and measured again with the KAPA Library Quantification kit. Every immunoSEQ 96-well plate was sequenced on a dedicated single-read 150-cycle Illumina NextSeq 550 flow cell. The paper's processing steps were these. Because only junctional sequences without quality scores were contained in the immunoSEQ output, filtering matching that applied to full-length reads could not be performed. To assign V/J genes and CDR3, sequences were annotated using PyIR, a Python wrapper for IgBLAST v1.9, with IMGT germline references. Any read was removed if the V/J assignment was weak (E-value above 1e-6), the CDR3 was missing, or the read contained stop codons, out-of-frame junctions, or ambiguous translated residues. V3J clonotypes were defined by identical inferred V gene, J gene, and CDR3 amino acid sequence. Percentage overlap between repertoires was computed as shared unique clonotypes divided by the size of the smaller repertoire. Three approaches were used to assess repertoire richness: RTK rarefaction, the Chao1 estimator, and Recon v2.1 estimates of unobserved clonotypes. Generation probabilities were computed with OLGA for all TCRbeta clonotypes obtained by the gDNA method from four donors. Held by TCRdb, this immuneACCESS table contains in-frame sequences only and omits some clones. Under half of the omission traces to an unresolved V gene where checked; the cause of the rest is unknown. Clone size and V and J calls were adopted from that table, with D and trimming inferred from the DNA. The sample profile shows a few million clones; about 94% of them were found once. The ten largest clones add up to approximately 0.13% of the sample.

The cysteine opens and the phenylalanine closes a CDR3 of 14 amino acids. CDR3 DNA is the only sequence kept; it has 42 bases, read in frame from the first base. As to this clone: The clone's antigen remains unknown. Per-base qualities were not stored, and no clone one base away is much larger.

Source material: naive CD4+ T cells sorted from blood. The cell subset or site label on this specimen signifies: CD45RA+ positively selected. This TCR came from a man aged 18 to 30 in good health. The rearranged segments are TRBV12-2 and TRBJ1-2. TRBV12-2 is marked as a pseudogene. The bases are TGTGCAAGTCGCTTAGTTGGCAACCCTCGGGGCTACACCTTC. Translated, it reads CASRLVGNPRGYTF.